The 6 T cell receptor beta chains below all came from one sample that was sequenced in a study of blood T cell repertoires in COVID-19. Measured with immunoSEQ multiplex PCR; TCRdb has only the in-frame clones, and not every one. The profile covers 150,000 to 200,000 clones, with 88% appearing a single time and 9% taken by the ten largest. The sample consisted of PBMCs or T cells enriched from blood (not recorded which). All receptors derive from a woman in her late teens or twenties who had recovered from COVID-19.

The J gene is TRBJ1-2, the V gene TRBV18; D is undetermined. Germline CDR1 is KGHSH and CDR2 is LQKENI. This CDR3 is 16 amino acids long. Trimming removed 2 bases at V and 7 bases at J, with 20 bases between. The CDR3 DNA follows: TGTGCCAGCTCACCAGCAGCCAAGGAGGTTTCCGGTGGCTACACCTTC. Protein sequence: CASSPAAKEVSGGYTF.

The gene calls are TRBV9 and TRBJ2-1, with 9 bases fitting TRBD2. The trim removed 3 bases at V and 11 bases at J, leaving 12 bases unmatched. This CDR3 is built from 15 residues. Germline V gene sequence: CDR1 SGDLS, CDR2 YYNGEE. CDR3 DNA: TGTGCCAGCAGCGGGGCGGGAGGGTGGCCCCCAAAGCAGTTCTTC. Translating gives CASSGAGGWPPKQFF.

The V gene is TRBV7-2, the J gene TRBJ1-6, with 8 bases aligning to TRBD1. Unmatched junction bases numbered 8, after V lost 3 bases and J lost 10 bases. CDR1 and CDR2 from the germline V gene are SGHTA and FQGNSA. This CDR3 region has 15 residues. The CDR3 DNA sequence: TGTGCCAGCAGCTTTGCCGACAGGGGTAGGTCACCCCTCCACTTT. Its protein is CASSFADRGRSPLHF. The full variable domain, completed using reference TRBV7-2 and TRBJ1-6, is GAGVSQSPSNKVTEKGKDVELRCDPISGHTALYWYRQSLGQGLEFLIYFQGNSAPDKSGLPSDRFSAERTGGSVSTLTIQRTQQEDSAVYLCASSFADRGRSPLHFGNGTRLTVT.

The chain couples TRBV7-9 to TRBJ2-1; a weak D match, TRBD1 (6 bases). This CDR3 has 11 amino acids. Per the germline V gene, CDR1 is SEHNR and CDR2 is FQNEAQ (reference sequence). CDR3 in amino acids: CATRGNNEQFF. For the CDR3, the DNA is TGTGCAACAAGGGGGAACAATGAGCAGTTCTTC.

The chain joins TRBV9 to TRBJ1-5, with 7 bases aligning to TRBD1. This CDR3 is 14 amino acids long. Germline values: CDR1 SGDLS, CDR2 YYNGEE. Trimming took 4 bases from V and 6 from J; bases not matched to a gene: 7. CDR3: CASSRTGAIQPQHF. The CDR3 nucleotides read TGTGCCAGCAGCCGAACAGGGGCGATTCAGCCCCAGCATTTT. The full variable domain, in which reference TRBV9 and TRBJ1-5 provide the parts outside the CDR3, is DSGVTQTPKHLITATGQRVTLRCSPRSGDLSVYWYQQSLDQGLQFLIQYYNGEERAKGNILERFSAQQFPDLHSELNLSSLELGDSALYFCASSRTGAIQPQHFGDGTRLSIL.

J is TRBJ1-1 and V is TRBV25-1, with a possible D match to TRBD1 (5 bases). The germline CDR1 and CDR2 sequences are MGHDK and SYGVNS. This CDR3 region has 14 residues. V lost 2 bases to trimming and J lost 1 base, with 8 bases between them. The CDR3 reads CASSETGQNTEAFF. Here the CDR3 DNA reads TGTGCCAGCAGTGAAACTGGACAGAACACTGAAGCTTTCTTT.